Shown below are 6 T cell receptor beta chains from a single sample sequenced in a study of T cells in narcolepsy. The data were produced by immunoSEQ multiplex PCR, yet TCRdb's version contains in-frame clones alone and is incomplete. The sample lists over 10,000 clones, approximately 88% seen once, with roughly 1.7% in the top ten. The sample was CD45RA- memory CD4+ T cells from PBMCs. Receptors originate from a human donor with narcolepsy.

The V gene is TRBV28, the J gene TRBJ2-5, with 13 bases matching TRBD2. V lost 5 bases to trimming and J lost 5 bases; unmatched junction nucleotides: 5. Germline CDR1 MDHEN, CDR2 SYDVKM. The CDR3 totals 15 residues. The CDR3 protein is CASSETSGRTETQYF. The CDR3 DNA reads as TGTGCCAGCAGTGAGACTAGCGGGAGGACGGAGACCCAGTACTTC. The variable domain in full, completed from reference TRBV28 and TRBJ2-5, reads DVKVTQSSRYLVKRTGEKVFLECVQDMDHENMFWYRQDPGLGLRLIYFSYDVKMKEKGDIPEGYSVSREKKERFSLILESASTNQTSMYLCASSETSGRTETQYFGPGTRLLVL.

The chain recombines TRBV30 with TRBJ1-1, with 7 positions matching TRBD1. The CDR3 runs to 11 residues. Trimming removed 3 bases from V and 9 bases from J; junction bases left unmatched: 4. Germline V gene sequence: CDR1 GTSNPN, CDR2 SVGIG (reference sequence). The CDR3 loop reads CAWSPGGKAFF. CDR3 nucleotides: TGTGCCTGGAGCCCAGGGGGAAAAGCTTTCTTT.

Worth noting for this clone: Its ends do not fully match the called genes, so a read error is possible. The rearrangement links TRBV5-6 to TRBJ1-1, with 8 bases that match TRBD1. The CDR3 loop spans 11 amino acids. CDR1 and CDR2 from the germline V gene are SGHDT and YYEEEE. Here the CDR3 reads CASRSDRVVVF. The DNA of the CDR3 is TGTGCCAGCAGGTCGGACAGGGTAGTAGTCTTT.

This sequence joins TRBV5-1 and TRBJ2-7; 9 nucleotides agree with TRBD1. Trimming took 0 bases from V and 1 from J; bases not matched to a gene: 2. CDR3 size: 15 residues. Germline CDR1 is SGHRS and CDR2 is YFSETQ. The CDR3 bases are TGCGCCAGCAGCTTGGCCGGGACAGGGTCCTACGAGCAGTACTTC. It yields the protein CASSLAGTGSYEQYF.

The chain carries TRBV11-2 and TRBJ2-3; 8 bases map to TRBD2. This CDR3 is built from 13 residues. V dropped 5 bases and J dropped 10; count of bases not matched to a gene: 8. The V gene's germline CDR1 is SGHAT and CDR2 FQNNGV. CDR3 sequence reads: CASSPLSGTAQYF. The CDR3 DNA is TGTGCCAGCAGCCCACTTAGCGGGACTGCGCAGTATTTT.

The chain uses TRBV5-4 and TRBJ2-1, with 9 bases matching TRBD2. CDR3 length: 16 residues. J was trimmed by 8 bases and V by 6 bases; bases with no gene match: 15. The germline V gene has CDR1 SGHNT and CDR2 YYREEE (reference sequence). DNA for the CDR3: TGTGCCAGCACCATGGGGTCTAGCGGGGTAACGGATGAGCAGTTCTTC. This sequence encodes CASTMGSSGVTDEQFF.